This T cell receptor beta chain was identified in a study of T-cell reconstitution after alpha-beta-depleted transplantation in children (dated by TCRdb to about 2016). General notes on the study: Using TCR repertoire profiling, the study quantitatively followed how T-cell immune reconstitution unfolded in children after TCRalphabeta/CD19-depleted allogeneic hematopoietic cell transplantation. What the research found in general, with its limitations: The apparently early recovery of alphabetaT-cell counts about two months after transplant reportedly depended on only several hundred rapidly expanded clones that came from non-depleted graft cells. The frequencies of hyperexpanded clones fell over the following months, and after one year, T-cell counts and TCRbeta diversity were mostly attributed to newly produced T cells. In some patients, the high TCRbeta diversity seen at day 60 was put down to recipient T cells and intrathymic progenitors that had survived conditioning.

This clonotype was detected ten times or more. This receptor's antigen is unknown. It has no much larger one-base neighbor in the sample; base qualities were not kept. The method was PCR. The sample was run on an Illumina HiSeq 2500. TCR libraries were prepared with molecular barcoding, using unique molecular identifiers to normalize TCRbeta repertoire quantification. TCRdb reprocessed the public reads (quality trimming at Q25 with fastp, clone calling with MiXCR) and kept in-frame beta chains. A single entry per CDR3 protein holds the most common genes and DNA from its merged rows. The sample data list 95,000 to 150,000 distinct CDR3 sequences, and 23% of these were observed just once. 8% to 11% of the sample rests with the top ten. Interpreted using the paper, the treatment or condition label stands for: allogeneic hematopoietic cell transplantation with graft depleted of TCRalphabeta T cells and CD19 B cells. The children who served as transplant recipients had been given grafts of TCRalphabeta/CD19-depleted allogeneic hematopoietic cells.

CDR1 and CDR2 are drawn from the germline V gene (reference sequence): DFQATT, SNEGSKA. Ends trimmed: V by 6 bases, J by 4 bases; bases unmatched to a gene: 9. The CDR3 sequence holds 14 residues, the cysteine and phenylalanine included. Of all the DNA, just the CDR3 is kept, 42 bases in frame from base 1. The starting material was PBMCs, mostly from graft donor cells, obtained 180 days after TCRalphabeta/CD19-depleted stem cell transplant. The receptor chain draws on TRBV20-1 and TRBJ2-1, with 7 junctional bases fitting TRBD2. The TCR sequence derives from a male patient between 2 and 10 years old who had a stem cell transplant for chronic granulomatous disease, so the T cells may come from the graft donor. This receptor has the CDR3 CSALAGDSYNEQFF. The nucleotides are TGCAGTGCGCTGGCGGGAGACAGTTACAATGAGCAGTTCTTC.